What follows are 26 T cell receptor beta chains derived from one specimen sequenced in a study of shared clonotypes between healthy human individuals. The repertoire was sequenced with immunoSEQ multiplex PCR; TCRdb's copy has only in-frame clones and lacks some. The data contain about half a million clones, almost 80% of them singletons. The specimen sequenced was PBMCs. All receptors come from a woman aged 40 to 50 in good health. Some clones in this sample may be carry-over from other donors' samples.

J is TRBJ2-1 and V is TRBV18, with 9 bases that match TRBD1. The CDR3 sequence is 16 residues long. J lost 2 bases, V lost 3 bases, and 5 bases had no gene match. Looked up from germline, CDR1 is KGHSH and CDR2 is LQKENI. The CDR3 DNA follows: TGTGCCAGCTCACCCTCGGGACAGGGCGCCTACAATGAGCAGTTCTTC. Its translation: CASSPSGQGAYNEQFF.

The CDR3 loop is CASSVSRADEKLFF. The CDR3 nucleotides read TGTGCCAGCAGCGTTAGCAGGGCGGATGAAAAACTGTTTTTT. The rearrangement uses TRBV9 and TRBJ1-4; perhaps TRBD1 as D (5 bases). The germline V gene has CDR1 SGDLS and CDR2 YYNGEE. The CDR3 loop spans 14 amino acids. V shed 2 bases and J shed 6 bases, with 11 bases lying between them.

The chain links TRBV28 to TRBJ2-1; D possibly corresponds to TRBD1 (7 bases). The CDR3 consists of 15 residues. Deletions cut 7 bases from V and 8 bases from J, with 21 bases between. Germline CDR1 MDHEN, CDR2 SYDVKM. The CDR3 loop reads CASTAGQWEPDEQFF. In nucleotides, the CDR3 is TGTGCCAGCACCGCGGGACAGTGGGAACCCGATGAGCAGTTCTTC.

CDR3 in amino acids: CASSRDPIGEQFF. DNA for the CDR3: TGTGCCAGCAGCCGGGATCCGATAGGTGAGCAGTTCTTC. The chain recombines TRBV11-3 with TRBJ2-1; a weak D match, TRBD2 (5 bases). Looked up from germline, CDR1 is SGHNT and CDR2 is YENEEA. Deletions cut 5 bases from V and 9 bases from J, with 14 bases between. CDR3 size: 13 residues. Together with reference TRBV11-3 and TRBJ2-1, the CDR3 gives the full variable domain: EAGVVQSPRYKIIEKKQPVAFWCNPISGHNTLYWYLQNLGQGPELLIRYENEEAVDDSQLPKDRFSAERLKGVDSTLKIQPAELGDSAVYLCASSRDPIGEQFFGPGTRLTVL.

The chain couples TRBV28 to TRBJ1-2; 7 nucleotides agree with TRBD1. V was clipped by 6 bases and J by 3 bases; unmatched bases: 4. The CDR3 has 13 residues. Germline CDR1 MDHEN, CDR2 SYDVKM. The CDR3 sequence: CASRSGTDYGYTF. The CDR3 coding sequence is TGTGCCAGCAGATCTGGGACAGACTATGGCTACACCTTC.

This clone was recorded once. The chain uses TRBV27 and TRBJ2-5; D unresolved. V was clipped by 6 bases and J by 5 bases, with 13 bases between them. The CDR3 totals 13 residues. Germline V gene data show CDR1 as MNHEY and CDR2 as SMNVEV (reference sequence). CDR3 bases: TGTGCCAGCAGCATTAGGCAGGCCGAGACCCAGTACTTC. Translated: CASSIRQAETQYF.

The CDR3, as DNA: TGTGCCAGCAGTGAGTGGGGGGTTGGCTACACCTTC. Protein sequence: CASSEWGVGYTF. This sequence joins TRBV2 and TRBJ1-2, with D possibly being TRBD1 (5 bases). Germline lookup yields CDR1 SNHLY and CDR2 FYNNEI. The length of the CDR3 is 12 residues. The ends were cut back, 3 bases at V and 7 bases at J, with 9 bases in the middle.

In this sample, this clone turned up once. A read error may produce the germline difference seen at one junction end. Other DNA sequences in this specimen translate into the identical CDR3. The rearrangement links TRBV2 to TRBJ1-1, with D hard to call. The CDR3 covers 13 residues. Germline CDR1 is SNHLY and CDR2 is FYNNEI. CDR3 protein: CASSALPNTEAFF. In DNA form, the CDR3 reads TGTGCCAGCAGCGCCCTACCGAACACTGAGGCTTTCTTT. Full variable domain (rest looked up from reference TRBV2 and TRBJ1-1): EPEVTQTPSHQVTQMGQEVILRCVPISNHLYFYWYRQILGQKVEFLVSFYNNEISEKSEIFDDQFSVERPDGSNFTLKIRSTKLEDSAMYFCASSALPNTEAFFGQGTRLTVV.

This clone was seen ten or more times. The V call is TRBV27, the J call TRBJ1-1, with a tentative D call TRBD1 (5 bases). CDR1 is MNHEY, CDR2 SMNVEV, per germline (reference sequence). The CDR3 sequence is 14 residues long. The ends were cut back, 7 bases at V and 3 bases at J, with 15 bases in the middle. The DNA of the CDR3 is TGTGCCAGCACCCGGGACCCAGGGTACACTGAAGCTTTCTTT. Translating it yields CASTRDPGYTEAFF.

V is TRBV19 and J is TRBJ2-1; 9 bases match TRBD2. Germline lookup yields CDR1 LNHDA and CDR2 SQIVND (reference sequence). The CDR3 has 16 residues. Trimming at V came to 6 bases and at J to 6 bases, leaving 12 bases not matched to a gene. The CDR3 DNA reads as TGTGCCAGTAGCCCTCTGGGGGGTAGCGGGAGCAATGAGCAGTTCTTC. Its protein product is CASSPLGGSGSNEQFF.

J is TRBJ2-7 and V is TRBV11-2, with 8 bases aligning to TRBD2. CDR1 and CDR2 (germline): SGHAT, FQNNGV. Trimming took 6 bases from V and 2 from J; bases not matched to a gene: 9. This CDR3 contains 15 residues. The CDR3 DNA is TGTGCCAGCAGTCGTCGAGCGGGAGTGGCCTACGAGCAGTACTTC. Residues: CASSRRAGVAYEQYF.

This clone was seen only a few times. This chain links TRBV18 with TRBJ2-5, with 9 bases aligning to TRBD1. The CDR3 spans 15 residues. CDR1 is KGHSH, CDR2 LQKENI, per germline. The V gene end was trimmed by 6 bases and the J gene end by 3 bases; junction bases not matched to a gene: 8. The DNA for the CDR3 is TGTGCCAGCTCCCTCAACAGGGGGCGAGAAGAGACCCAGTACTTC. The encoded protein is CASSLNRGREETQYF. The whole variable domain, remainder taken from reference TRBV18 and TRBJ2-5, is NAGVMQNPRHLVRRRGQEARLRCSPMKGHSHVYWYRQLPEEGLKFMVYLQKENIIDESGMPKERFSAEFPKEGPSILRIQQVVRGDSAAYFCASSLNRGREETQYFGPGTRLLVL.

DNA of the CDR3: TGCGCCAGCAGCCACGAGCCGTTTGATACGCAGTATTTT. Protein sequence: CASSHEPFDTQYF. The rearrangement joins TRBV4-3 to TRBJ2-3; D unclear. The CDR3 sequence is 13 residues long. Germline V lookup: CDR1 LGHNA, CDR2 YSLEER. V was clipped by 3 bases and J by 6 bases, with 10 bases between them.

V is TRBV30 and J is TRBJ2-3; D gene unclear. The CDR3 has 14 amino acids. CDR1 and CDR2 from the germline V gene are GTSNPN and SVGIG (reference sequence). V lost 0 bases and J lost 4, with 11 bases in between. The CDR3 sequence is CAWSVMASPDTQYF. CDR3 coding DNA: TGTGCCTGGAGTGTAATGGCATCGCCAGATACGCAGTATTTT.

This clone was seen repeatedly, ten times or more. V and J are TRBV28 and TRBJ2-7, with D possibly TRBD1 on 6 matching bases. The CDR3 runs 13 residues. The germline CDR1 and CDR2 sequences are MDHEN and SYDVKM. Trimming left V 7 bases short and J 6 bases short, with 16 bases between. As DNA, the CDR3 is TGTGCCAGCAATCTCCCGAGCAGGGGCGAGCAGTACTTC. As protein: CASNLPSRGEQYF.

The chain has TRBV4-1 and TRBJ2-1; the match to TRBD2 covers 9 bases. There are 14 residues in the CDR3. The J segment lost 8 bases and the V segment lost 1 base, leaving 3 bases of the junction unmatched. Per germline, CDR1 MGHRA and CDR2 YSYEKL. The CDR3: CASSQGTSAYEQFF. DNA for the CDR3: TGCGCCAGCAGCCAAGGGACTAGCGCGTATGAGCAGTTCTTC.

This clone was seen a single time. The V gene is TRBV30, the J gene TRBJ1-2, with D unresolved. The CDR3 extends over 12 amino acids. Trimming removed 2 bases at V and 3 bases at J, with 7 bases between. Per germline, CDR1 GTSNPN and CDR2 SVGIG (reference sequence). The chain's CDR3 is CAWSFPYYGYTF. The CDR3, as DNA: TGTGCCTGGAGTTTCCCCTACTATGGCTACACCTTC.

The DNA of the CDR3 is TGTGCCAGCAGCGGGGACAGAGATACGCAGTATTTT. This encodes CASSGDRDTQYF. V and J are TRBV11-3 and TRBJ2-3; 7 positions agree with TRBD1. The CDR3 totals 12 residues. The germline V gene encodes CDR1 SGHNT and CDR2 YENEEA. V trimming: 5 bases; J trimming: 5 bases; junction bases outside the gene matches: 1.

The chain links TRBV30 to TRBJ2-7; D ambiguous. Looked up from germline, CDR1 is GTSNPN and CDR2 is SVGIG (reference sequence). The CDR3 extends over 13 amino acids. V lost 2 bases and J lost 4, with 12 bases in between. The CDR3 spells CAWSSGRMYEQYF. The CDR3 bases are TGTGCCTGGAGTTCGGGCAGGATGTACGAGCAGTACTTC. The full variable domain, its missing parts supplied by reference TRBV30 and TRBJ2-7, is SQTIHQWPATLVQPVGSPLSLECTVEGTSNPNLYWYRQAAGRGLQLLFYSVGIGQISSEVPQNLSASRPQDRQFILSSKKLLLSDSGFYLCAWSSGRMYEQYFGPGTRLTVT.

A single count supports this clone. V and J are TRBV30 and TRBJ2-7; D remains unclear. V was trimmed by 0 bases and J by 5 bases, leaving 5 bases between them. Germline values: CDR1 GTSNPN, CDR2 SVGIG (reference sequence). The CDR3 extends over 11 amino acids. The CDR3 DNA reads TGTGCCTGGAGTGTAATCCACGAGCAGTACTTC. It codes for CAWSVIHEQYF.

This rearrangement joins TRBV19 to TRBJ1-5; perhaps TRBD1 as D (5 bases). Germline loops: CDR1 LNHDA, CDR2 SQIVND (reference sequence). Trimming stripped 8 bases from V and 5 bases from J, with 13 bases between. This CDR3 has 13 amino acids. CDR3 amino acids: CASSTGRDQPQHF. The CDR3 DNA follows: TGTGCCAGTTCAACAGGACGCGATCAGCCCCAGCATTTT.

The chain has TRBV5-4 and TRBJ2-2, with 8 positions matching TRBD2. V was pared by 1 base and J by 7 bases, with 9 bases of the junction left unmatched. This CDR3 has 16 amino acids. From germline, CDR1 is SGHNT and CDR2 YYREEE (reference sequence). The CDR3 loop is CASSLTSGFRIGELFF. DNA of the CDR3: TGTGCCAGCAGCTTGACTAGCGGATTTAGGATCGGGGAGCTGTTTTTT.

The chain employs TRBV4-3 and TRBJ1-1; D is ambiguous. Germline lookup yields CDR1 LGHNA and CDR2 YSLEER. V was cut by 0 bases and J by 3 bases, with 11 bases left in between. This CDR3 contains 15 residues. The CDR3 coding sequence is TGCGCCAGCAGCCAAGATTCGGCCCCGGACACTGAAGCTTTCTTT. Translation: CASSQDSAPDTEAFF.

This clone has only one observation. The gene calls are TRBV5-1 and TRBJ2-3; 11 nucleotides align to TRBD2. This CDR3 contains 17 residues. Germline V lookup: CDR1 SGHRS, CDR2 YFSETQ. V dropped 4 bases and J dropped 0; count of bases not matched to a gene: 7. The CDR3 DNA follows: TGCGCCAGCAGCCCACTCACTAGCGGGGGTAGCACAGATACGCAGTATTTT. It codes for CASSPLTSGGSTDTQYF.

J is TRBJ1-4 and V is TRBV5-1; D gene uncertain. The V end lost 0 bases, the J end lost 8 bases, and 11 bases lay between the germline ends. Germline lookup yields CDR1 SGHRS and CDR2 YFSETQ. The CDR3 runs 14 residues. CDR3 residues: CASSLALGREKLFF. CDR3 coding DNA: TGCGCCAGCAGCTTGGCCCTGGGTCGGGAAAAACTGTTTTTT. Full variable domain (rest looked up from reference TRBV5-1 and TRBJ1-4): KAGVTQTPRYLIKTRGQQVTLSCSPISGHRSVSWYQQTPGQGLQFLFEYFSETQRNKGNFPGRFSGRQFSNSRSEMNVSTLELGDSALYLCASSLALGREKLFFGSGTQLSVL.

In this sample, this clone turned up once. The chain links TRBV9 to TRBJ2-1; 9 bases line up with TRBD2. The CDR3 consists of 16 residues. Germline V lookup: CDR1 SGDLS, CDR2 YYNGEE. V trimming: 0 bases; J trimming: 2 bases; junction bases outside the gene matches: 3. CDR3 DNA: TGTGCCAGCAGCGTAGGAGCGGGAGGTGCCTACAATGAGCAGTTCTTC. Translating it yields CASSVGAGGAYNEQFF. Drawing the rest from reference TRBV9 and TRBJ2-1, the complete variable domain is DSGVTQTPKHLITATGQRVTLRCSPRSGDLSVYWYQQSLDQGLQFLIQYYNGEERAKGNILERFSAQQFPDLHSELNLSSLELGDSALYFCASSVGAGGAYNEQFFGPGTRLTVL.